This T cell receptor beta chain was captured in a study of T cell responses to AZD1222 COVID-19 vaccine. The study, taken as a whole, reports: The sample set comprised mostly white British donors with more females, and clonal diversity was possibly underestimated.

As regards this clone: Its antigen is unknown.

TCRdb's copy holds only in-frame clones and misses some; the assay was immunoSEQ multiplex PCR. The profile covers about 150,000 clones, with roughly 91% appearing a single time and about 6% taken by the ten largest. V gave up 2 bases and J gave up 9 bases, with 10 bases separating them. Germline CDR1 and CDR2: MGHRA and YSYEKL. This CDR3 is built from 13 residues. Second-dose intervals near 4 or 12 weeks were combined. This chain uses TRBV4-1 with TRBJ2-2; D call uncertain. The specimen was peripheral blood, collected 28 days after the second AZD1222 dose. The origin of this receptor is an adult who received the AZD1222 COVID-19 vaccine. The CDR3 bases are TGCGCCAGCAGCCAATTGGGTGGAAGGGAGCTGTTTTTT. It yields the protein CASSQLGGRELFF.